This record covers a single TCR beta chain. The CDR3 contains 16 residues. CDR1 is LNHNV, CDR2 YYDKDF, per germline (reference sequence). Between the trimmed V and J ends, which lost 0 bases and 3 bases, there was a span of 15 bases. TCRdb itself ran the 5' RACE reads through MiXCR, one entry per CDR3 protein. The sample records 350,000 to 500,000 distinct CDR3 sequences, less than 25% being singletons. This sample is part of a study of T-cell memory formation after mild COVID-19. Sequencing used PBMCs or a T cell subset sorted from them (not recorded which). This chain connects TRBV15 to TRBJ2-7; D is unresolved. The receptor was derived from an adult woman who had mild COVID-19 (a few samples of this study predate the infection). Cell type and time point are not known. The CDR3, as DNA: TGTGCCACCAGCAGAGATCTAGGGATCCGGGTCTACGAGCAGTACTTC. Its translation is CATSRDLGIRVYEQYF.